Following are 11 T cell receptor beta chains from one sample sequenced in a study of blood T cell repertoires in COVID-19. Profiling relied on immunoSEQ multiplex PCR, and the TCRdb table lists in-frame clones only, not all of them. The repertoire holds 250,000 to 350,000 clones, with approximately 90% as singletons. The sequenced sample consisted of peripheral blood. The receptors were sampled from a man younger than 45 with acute or convalescent COVID-19.

A word on this clone: A much larger clone is a single base away; this may be a read error. The chain has TRBV23-1 and TRBJ1-2; the match to TRBD1 covers 10 bases. TRBV23-1 is known as an ORF, though its function is uncertain. This CDR3 is built from 18 residues. This CDR3 reads CANSQSPGQGTHNYGYTF. The CDR3 region has the DNA TGCGCCAACAGTCAATCACCGGGACAGGGGACCCATAACTATGGCTACACCTTC.

The chain is built from TRBV24-1 and TRBJ1-2; no definite D call. The germline CDR1 and CDR2 sequences are KGHDR and SFDVKD. The ends were cut back, 4 bases at V and 7 bases at J, with 9 bases in the middle. There are 12 residues in the CDR3. The CDR3 sequence: CATSDSERGYTF. CDR3 coding DNA: TGTGCCACCAGTGACTCAGAGCGTGGCTACACCTTC.

The CDR3 protein is CASSKWDYPIRSTIYF. The CDR3 DNA reads as TGTGCCAGCAGTAAGTGGGACTACCCGATCCGAAGCACCATATATTTT. V usage is TRBV28 and J usage is TRBJ1-3; D possibly corresponds to TRBD1 (5 bases). The germline V and J ends were trimmed by 5 bases and 9 bases, with 23 bases remaining between them. CDR3 length equals 16 residues. Germline V gives CDR1 MDHEN, CDR2 SYDVKM.

The chain uses TRBV27 and TRBJ1-1; 9 nucleotides align to TRBD1. The CDR3 loop spans 15 amino acids. The germline V gene encodes CDR1 MNHEY and CDR2 SMNVEV (reference sequence). J lost 3 bases, V lost 5 bases, and 7 bases had no gene match. Here the CDR3 reads CASSLIGQGHTEAFF. CDR3 in DNA: TGTGCCAGCAGTCTAATAGGACAGGGGCACACTGAAGCTTTCTTT.

The chain joins TRBV7-2 to TRBJ1-1; 8 bases agree with TRBD1. The germline gives CDR1 SGHTA, CDR2 FQGNSA. The trim removed 7 bases at V and 10 bases at J, leaving 5 bases unmatched. The CDR3 length is 11 residues. The CDR3 sequence: CASNRQGRAFF. The CDR3 DNA reads as TGTGCCAGCAATAGACAGGGGAGAGCTTTCTTT.

The V and J genes are TRBV4-1 and TRBJ2-7; weak D call: TRBD1 (5 bases). Trimming took 6 bases from V and 0 from J, leaving 21 bases between them. This CDR3 is built from 17 residues. Germline values: CDR1 MGHRA, CDR2 YSYEKL. The CDR3 region is CASSHYRGAHTSYEQYF. The DNA of the CDR3 is TGCGCCAGCAGTCACTATCGTGGGGCGCATACCTCCTACGAGCAGTACTTC.

This chain links TRBV18 with TRBJ1-1; D gene uncertain. Germline CDR1 KGHSH, CDR2 LQKENI. This CDR3 comprises 16 residues. Deletions cut 6 bases from V and 7 bases from J, with 24 bases between. As DNA, the CDR3 is TGTGCCAGCTCCCCTCTCCCGGGTGCGCGCCAAGATGAAGCTTTCTTT. Its translation: CASSPLPGARQDEAFF.

V and J are TRBV5-1 and TRBJ1-1; TRBD1 aligns across 10 bases. V was pared by 4 bases and J by 8 bases, with 8 bases of the junction left unmatched. The CDR3 is 14 residues long. The germline CDR1 and CDR2 sequences are SGHRS and YFSETQ. The CDR3: CASSPGTGESEAFF. In nucleotides, the CDR3 is TGCGCCAGCAGCCCCGGGACAGGGGAGTCGGAAGCTTTCTTT. Full variable domain (missing parts from reference TRBV5-1 and TRBJ1-1): KAGVTQTPRYLIKTRGQQVTLSCSPISGHRSVSWYQQTPGQGLQFLFEYFSETQRNKGNFPGRFSGRQFSNSRSEMNVSTLELGDSALYLCASSPGTGESEAFFGQGTRLTVV.

The V call is TRBV27, the J call TRBJ1-3, with D possibly being TRBD1 (5 bases). The germline V and J ends were trimmed by 6 bases and 2 bases, with 11 bases remaining between them. The germline V gene has CDR1 MNHEY and CDR2 SMNVEV (reference sequence). The CDR3 loop spans 14 amino acids. This chain's CDR3 is CASRWVQAGNTIYF. The CDR3 nucleotides are TGTGCCAGCAGATGGGTACAGGCTGGAAACACCATATATTTT.

This chain links TRBV2 with TRBJ1-1; D call uncertain. CDR3 size: 14 residues. Trimming stripped 6 bases from V and 2 bases from J, with 13 bases between. Germline V gene data show CDR1 as SNHLY and CDR2 as FYNNEI. In DNA form, the CDR3 reads TGTGCCAGCAGGTTTTCGGGGAAAAACACTGAAGCTTTCTTT. This codes for CASRFSGKNTEAFF.

This clone was detected only a few times. The chain combines TRBV3-1 (or the pseudogene TRBV3-2) with TRBJ2-3; 9 bases are a match to TRBD1. V shed 1 base, J shed 8 bases, and the junction held 1 base outside the gene matches. This CDR3 has 13 residues. Germline-derived CDR1 and CDR2 are LGHDT and YNNKEL (reference sequence). The CDR3 nucleotides are TGTGCCAGCAGCCAAGCGGACAGGGGTACGCAGTATTTT. This codes for CASSQADRGTQYF.